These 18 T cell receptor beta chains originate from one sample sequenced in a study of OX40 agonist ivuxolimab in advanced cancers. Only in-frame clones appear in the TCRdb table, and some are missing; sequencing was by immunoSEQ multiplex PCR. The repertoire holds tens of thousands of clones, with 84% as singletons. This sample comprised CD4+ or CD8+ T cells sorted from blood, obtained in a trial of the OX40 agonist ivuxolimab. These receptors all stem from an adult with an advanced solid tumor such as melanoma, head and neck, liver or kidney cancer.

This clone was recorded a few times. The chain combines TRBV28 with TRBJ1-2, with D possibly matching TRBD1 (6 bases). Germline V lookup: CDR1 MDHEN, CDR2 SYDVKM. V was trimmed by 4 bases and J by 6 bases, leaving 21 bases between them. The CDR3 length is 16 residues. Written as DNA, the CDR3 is TGTGCCAGCAGTTCAGCACCAGGGGCATCATCTCATGGCTACACCTTC. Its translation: CASSSAPGASSHGYTF.

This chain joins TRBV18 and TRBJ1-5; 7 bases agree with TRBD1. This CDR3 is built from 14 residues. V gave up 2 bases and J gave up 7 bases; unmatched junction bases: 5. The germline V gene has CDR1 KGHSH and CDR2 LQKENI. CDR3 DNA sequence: TGTGCCAGCTCACCAGACAGGGCCTACCAGCCCCAGCATTTT. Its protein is CASSPDRAYQPQHF. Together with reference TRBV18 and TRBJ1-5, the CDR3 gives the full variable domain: NAGVMQNPRHLVRRRGQEARLRCSPMKGHSHVYWYRQLPEEGLKFMVYLQKENIIDESGMPKERFSAEFPKEGPSILRIQQVVRGDSAAYFCASSPDRAYQPQHFGDGTRLSIL.

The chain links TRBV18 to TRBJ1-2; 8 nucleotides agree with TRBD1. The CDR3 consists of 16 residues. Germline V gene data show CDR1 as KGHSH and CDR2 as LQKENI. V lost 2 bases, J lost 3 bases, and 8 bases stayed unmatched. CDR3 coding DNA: TGTGCCAGCTCACCAGGGACAGGTACTTCCGACTATGGCTACACCTTC. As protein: CASSPGTGTSDYGYTF.

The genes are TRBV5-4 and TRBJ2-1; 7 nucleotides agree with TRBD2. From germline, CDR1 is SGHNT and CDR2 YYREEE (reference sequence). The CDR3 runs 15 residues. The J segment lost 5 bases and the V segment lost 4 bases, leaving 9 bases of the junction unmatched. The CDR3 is CASSLTGLPNNEQFF. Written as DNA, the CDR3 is TGTGCCAGCAGCCTTACGGGACTACCTAACAATGAGCAGTTCTTC.

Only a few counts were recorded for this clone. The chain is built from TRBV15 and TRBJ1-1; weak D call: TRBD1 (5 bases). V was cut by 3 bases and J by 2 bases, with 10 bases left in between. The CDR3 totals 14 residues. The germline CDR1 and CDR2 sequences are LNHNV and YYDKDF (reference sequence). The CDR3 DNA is TGTGCCACCAGCAGGACAGCCTCAAACACTGAAGCTTTCTTT. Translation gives CATSRTASNTEAFF.

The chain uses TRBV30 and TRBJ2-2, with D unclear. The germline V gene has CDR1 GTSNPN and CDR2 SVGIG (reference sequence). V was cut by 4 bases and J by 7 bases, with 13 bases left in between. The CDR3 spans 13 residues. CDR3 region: CAWTRLGVGELFF. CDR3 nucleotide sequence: TGTGCCTGGACAAGGCTCGGTGTCGGGGAGCTGTTTTTT.

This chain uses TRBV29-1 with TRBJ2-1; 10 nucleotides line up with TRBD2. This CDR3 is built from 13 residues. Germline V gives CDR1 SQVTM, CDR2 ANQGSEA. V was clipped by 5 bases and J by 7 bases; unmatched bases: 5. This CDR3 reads CSVRNSGGNEQFF. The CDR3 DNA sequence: TGCAGCGTTAGAAATAGCGGGGGGAATGAGCAGTTCTTC.

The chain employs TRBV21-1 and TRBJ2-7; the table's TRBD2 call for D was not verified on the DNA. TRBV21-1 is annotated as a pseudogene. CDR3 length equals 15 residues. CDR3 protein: CASSNGGTVGYEQYF. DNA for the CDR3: TGTGCCAGCAGCAACGGAGGCACTGTGGGCTACGAGCAGTACTTC.

CDR3 in DNA: TGTGCCAGCAGCTTTCGACAGGGGTCTACAGATACGCAGTATTTT. Its translation: CASSFRQGSTDTQYF. This rearrangement joins TRBV11-3 to TRBJ2-3; 8 nucleotides align to TRBD1. Germline V CDR1 and CDR2: SGHNT, YENEEA. V lost 3 bases and J lost 3; bases outside the gene matches: 5. CDR3 length: 15 residues.

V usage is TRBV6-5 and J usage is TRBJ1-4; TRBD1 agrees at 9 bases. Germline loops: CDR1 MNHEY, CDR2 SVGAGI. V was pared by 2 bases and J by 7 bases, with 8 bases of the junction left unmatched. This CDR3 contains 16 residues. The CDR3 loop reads CASSYQQQGAGEKLFF. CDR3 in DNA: TGTGCCAGCAGTTACCAACAACAGGGGGCGGGTGAAAAACTGTTTTTT.

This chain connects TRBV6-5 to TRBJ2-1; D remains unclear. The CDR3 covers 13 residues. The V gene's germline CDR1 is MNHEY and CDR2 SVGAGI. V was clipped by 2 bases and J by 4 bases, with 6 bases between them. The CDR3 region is CASSYDRYNEQFF. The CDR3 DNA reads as TGTGCCAGCAGTTACGACCGGTACAATGAGCAGTTCTTC.

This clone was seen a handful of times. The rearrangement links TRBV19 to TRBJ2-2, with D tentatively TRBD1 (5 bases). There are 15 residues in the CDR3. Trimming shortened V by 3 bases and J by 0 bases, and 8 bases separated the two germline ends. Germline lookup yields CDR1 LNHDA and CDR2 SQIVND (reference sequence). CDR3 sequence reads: CASSILGANTGELFF. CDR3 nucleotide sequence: TGTGCCAGTAGTATTCTAGGGGCGAACACCGGGGAGCTGTTTTTT.

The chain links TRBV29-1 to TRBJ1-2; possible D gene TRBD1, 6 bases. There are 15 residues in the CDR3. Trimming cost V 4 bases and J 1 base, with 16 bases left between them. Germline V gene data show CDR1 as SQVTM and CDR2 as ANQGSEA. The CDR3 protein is CSVARGGDINYGYTF. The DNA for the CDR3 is TGCAGCGTTGCTAGAGGTGGGGACATTAACTATGGCTACACCTTC.

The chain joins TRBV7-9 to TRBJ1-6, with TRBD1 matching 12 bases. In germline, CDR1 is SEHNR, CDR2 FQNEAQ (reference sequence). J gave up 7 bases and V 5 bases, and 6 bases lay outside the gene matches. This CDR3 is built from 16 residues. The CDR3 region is CASSEPGQGANSPLHF. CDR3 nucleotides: TGTGCCAGCAGCGAGCCGGGACAGGGGGCGAATTCACCCCTCCACTTT.

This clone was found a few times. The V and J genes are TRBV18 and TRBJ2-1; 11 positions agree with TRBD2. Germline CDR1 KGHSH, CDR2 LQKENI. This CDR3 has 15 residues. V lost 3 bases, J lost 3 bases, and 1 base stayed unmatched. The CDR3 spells CASSPGLADYNEQFF. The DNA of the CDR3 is TGTGCCAGCTCACCGGGACTAGCGGACTACAATGAGCAGTTCTTC.

The CDR3 bases are TGCGCCAGCAGTGTCGACAGGTCCTACTACAATGAGCAGTTCTTC. This gives the protein CASSVDRSYYNEQFF. The rearrangement links TRBV10-1 to TRBJ2-1; D is possibly TRBD1 (6 bases). This CDR3 spans 15 amino acids. V was trimmed by 4 bases and J by 3 bases, leaving 13 bases between them. CDR1 WNHNN and CDR2 SYGVQD come from the germline V gene (reference sequence).

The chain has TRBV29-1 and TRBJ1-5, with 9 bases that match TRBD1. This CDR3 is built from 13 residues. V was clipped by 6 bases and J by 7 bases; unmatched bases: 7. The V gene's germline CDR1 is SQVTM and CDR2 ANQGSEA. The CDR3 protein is CSVGGQGGQPQHF. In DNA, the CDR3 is TGCAGCGTCGGGGGACAGGGAGGGCAGCCCCAGCATTTT.

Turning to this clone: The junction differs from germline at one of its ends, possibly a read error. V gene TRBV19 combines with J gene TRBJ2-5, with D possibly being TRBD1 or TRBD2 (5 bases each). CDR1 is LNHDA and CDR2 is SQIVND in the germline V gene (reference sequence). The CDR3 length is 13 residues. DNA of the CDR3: TGTGCCAGTAGTAGGGACCCTCAAGGGACCCAGTACTTC. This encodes CASSRDPQGTQYF.